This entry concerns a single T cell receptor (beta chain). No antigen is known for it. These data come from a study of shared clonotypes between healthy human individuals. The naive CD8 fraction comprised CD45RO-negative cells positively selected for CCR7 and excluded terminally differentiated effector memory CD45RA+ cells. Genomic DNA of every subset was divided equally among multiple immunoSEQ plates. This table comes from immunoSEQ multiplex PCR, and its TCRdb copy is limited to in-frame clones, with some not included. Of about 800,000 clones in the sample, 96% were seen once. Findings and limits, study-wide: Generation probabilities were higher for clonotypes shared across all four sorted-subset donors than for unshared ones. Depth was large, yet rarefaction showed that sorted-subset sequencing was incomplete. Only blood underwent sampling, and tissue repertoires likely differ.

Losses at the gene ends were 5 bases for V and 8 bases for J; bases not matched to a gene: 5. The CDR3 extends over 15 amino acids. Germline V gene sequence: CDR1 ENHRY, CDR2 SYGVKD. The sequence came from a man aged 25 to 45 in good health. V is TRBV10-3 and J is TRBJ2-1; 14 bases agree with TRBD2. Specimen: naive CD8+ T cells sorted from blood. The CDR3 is CAISRGTSGRDEQFF. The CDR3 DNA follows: TGTGCCATCAGTCGCGGGACTAGCGGGAGAGATGAGCAGTTCTTC.